Listed below are T cell receptor beta chains from one sample, sequenced in a study of shared clonotypes between healthy human individuals. Assay: immunoSEQ multiplex PCR; the TCRdb copy retains only in-frame clones and omits some. This table holds some 2,000,000 clones, approximately 94% found once. Sequencing input: naive CD4+ T cells sorted from blood. The receptors come from a man in his late teens or twenties in good health. The CDR3 runs from the conserved cysteine through the conserved F or W. Fields, in order: D gene, clone size, V gene, J gene, CDR3 DNA, CDR3 protein. The D gene is left open where the match is weak. Some rows have no size entry. The others give once, few or many, or a class for an expanded clone.

D gene: NA; clone size: NA; V gene: TRBV7-2; J gene: TRBJ2-7; CDR3 DNA: TGTGCCAGCAGCTTAGCGCTAGGCAGGGACGAGCAGTACTTC; CDR3 protein: CASSLALGRDEQYF
D gene: NA; clone size: once; V gene: TRBV6-5; J gene: TRBJ1-2; CDR3 DNA: TGTGCCAGCAGTTACCCCCTCGGGGTTTCCGGCTATGGCTACACCTTC; CDR3 protein: CASSYPLGVSGYGYTF
D gene: NA; clone size: NA; V gene: TRBV21-1; J gene: TRBJ2-5; CDR3 DNA: TGTGCCAGCACCAGAGGAGAGACCCAGTACTTC; CDR3 protein: CASTRGETQYF
D gene: NA; clone size: NA; V gene: TRBV5-6; J gene: TRBJ1-2; CDR3 DNA: TGTGCCAGCAGCACCGACAGATACCTCTATGGCTACACCTTC; CDR3 protein: CASSTDRYLYGYTF
D gene: TRBD2; clone size: NA; V gene: TRBV7-2; J gene: TRBJ2-5; CDR3 DNA: TGTGCCAGCAGCCCAGCGGGCGGGGGAGAGACCCAGTACTTC; CDR3 protein: CASSPAGGGETQYF
D gene: NA; clone size: NA; V gene: TRBV7-2; J gene: TRBJ1-1; CDR3 DNA: TGTGCCAGCAGCTTAGCGGCTGGGGTGAACACTGAAGCTTTCTTT; CDR3 protein: CASSLAAGVNTEAFF
D gene: TRBD2; clone size: NA; V gene: TRBV6-5; J gene: TRBJ2-3; CDR3 DNA: TGTGCCAGCAGTTTCGGACTAGCGGGAAGCACAGATACGCAGTATTTT; CDR3 protein: CASSFGLAGSTDTQYF
D gene: NA; clone size: NA; V gene: TRBV27; J gene: TRBJ2-7; CDR3 DNA: TGTGCCAGCAGTTTAGAGTTGCGGTCCCACGAGCAGTACTTC; CDR3 protein: CASSLELRSHEQYF
D gene: TRBD1; clone size: NA; V gene: TRBV7-2; J gene: TRBJ2-7; CDR3 DNA: TGTGCCAGCAGCATCGGGACAGGGGCGTACGAGCAGTACTTC; CDR3 protein: CASSIGTGAYEQYF
D gene: NA; clone size: NA; V gene: TRBV6-5; J gene: TRBJ2-7; CDR3 DNA: TGTGCCAGCAGCCGCAGGGCCAGGCTCGACGAGCAGTACTTC; CDR3 protein: CASSRRARLDEQYF
D gene: NA; clone size: NA; V gene: TRBV5-1; J gene: TRBJ1-1; CDR3 DNA: TGCGCCAGCAGCTTAAGCCAGGGGAACACTGAAGCTTTCTTT; CDR3 protein: CASSLSQGNTEAFF
D gene: NA; clone size: NA; V gene: TRBV28; J gene: TRBJ2-2; CDR3 DNA: TGTGCCAGCAGTTTCCGGGGCTACACCGGGGAGCTGTTTTTT; CDR3 protein: CASSFRGYTGELFF
D gene: NA; clone size: NA; V gene: TRBV4-3; J gene: TRBJ2-3; CDR3 DNA: TGCGCCAGCAGCCAAGATTCAGCGGGTGGATCAGATACGCAGTATTTT; CDR3 protein: CASSQDSAGGSDTQYF
D gene: NA; clone size: NA; V gene: TRBV4-1; J gene: TRBJ1-6; CDR3 DNA: TGCGCCAGCAGAATAGATAATAATTCACCCCTCCACTTT; CDR3 protein: CASRIDNNSPLHF
D gene: NA; clone size: NA; V gene: TRBV30; J gene: TRBJ2-2; CDR3 DNA: TGTGCCTGGAGTGGGGCAGGGGCGGTCGGGGAGCTGTTTTTT; CDR3 protein: CAWSGAGAVGELFF
D gene: NA; clone size: NA; V gene: TRBV5-4; J gene: TRBJ2-3; CDR3 DNA: TGTGCCAGCAGCGGGCCACTAGAGGATACGCAGTATTTT; CDR3 protein: CASSGPLEDTQYF
D gene: TRBD1; clone size: once; V gene: TRBV6-5; J gene: TRBJ2-7; CDR3 DNA: TGTGCCAGCAGCCTAACCCGGGACAGTGCCTACGAGCAGTACTTC; CDR3 protein: CASSLTRDSAYEQYF
D gene: NA; clone size: NA; V gene: TRBV7-2; J gene: TRBJ2-2; CDR3 DNA: TGTGCCAGCAGCTTAATCGACACCCGGGAGCTGTTTTTT; CDR3 protein: CASSLIDTRELFF
D gene: NA; clone size: NA; V gene: TRBV7-2; J gene: TRBJ1-1; CDR3 DNA: TGTGCCAGCAGCTTAGACCTGGGACGGGCTTTCTTT; CDR3 protein: CASSLDLGRAFF
D gene: TRBD1; clone size: NA; V gene: TRBV6-1; J gene: TRBJ2-7; CDR3 DNA: TGTGCCAGCAGCACCTCCGGGACAGGGGGCTACGAGCAGTACTTC; CDR3 protein: CASSTSGTGGYEQYF
D gene: TRBD1; clone size: NA; V gene: TRBV5-1; J gene: TRBJ2-3; CDR3 DNA: TGCGCCAGCAGGAGGGGGCCAGGCACAGATACGCAGTATTTT; CDR3 protein: CASRRGPGTDTQYF
D gene: NA; clone size: once; V gene: TRBV5-1; J gene: TRBJ2-7; CDR3 DNA: TGCGCCAGCAGCTCGGGGGCGACAGGCCCCACCTACGAGCAGTACTTC; CDR3 protein: CASSSGATGPTYEQYF
D gene: NA; clone size: NA; V gene: TRBV28; J gene: TRBJ1-3; CDR3 DNA: TGTGCCGTCGTCGGGTCGCAGGGAATACGGGGGAACACCATATATTTT; CDR3 protein: CAVVGSQGIRGNTIYF
D gene: NA; clone size: NA; V gene: TRBV5-1; J gene: TRBJ1-3; CDR3 DNA: TGCGCCAGCAGCCCGGAAAGCCTAGGAAACACCATATATTTT; CDR3 protein: CASSPESLGNTIYF
D gene: NA; clone size: NA; V gene: TRBV5-1; J gene: TRBJ1-4; CDR3 DNA: TGCGCCAGCAGCTGGGACGGATATAATGAAAAACTGTTTTTT; CDR3 protein: CASSWDGYNEKLFF
D gene: NA; clone size: NA; V gene: TRBV6-6; J gene: TRBJ2-3; CDR3 DNA: TGTGCCAGCAGTTGGAACGGGCGGGATACAGATACGCAGTATTTT; CDR3 protein: CASSWNGRDTDTQYF
D gene: NA; clone size: NA; V gene: TRBV19; J gene: TRBJ1-5; CDR3 DNA: TGTGCCAGTAGTCGGGGGCGACTCGAAAATCAGCCCCAGCATTTT; CDR3 protein: CASSRGRLENQPQHF
D gene: TRBD1; clone size: NA; V gene: TRBV5-6; J gene: TRBJ1-2; CDR3 DNA: TGTGCCAGCAGCTCACCCAACAGGGGGCCGGGTGGCTACACCTTC; CDR3 protein: CASSSPNRGPGGYTF
D gene: NA; clone size: NA; V gene: TRBV5-4; J gene: TRBJ1-2; CDR3 DNA: TGTGCCAGCAGCTCCTGGGACATTCGATTTAATAACTATGGCTACACCTTC; CDR3 protein: CASSSWDIRFNNYGYTF
D gene: TRBD2; clone size: NA; V gene: TRBV18; J gene: TRBJ2-5; CDR3 DNA: TGTGCCAGCTCACCTGGACTAGCGGGGGCTCAAGAGACCCAGTACTTC; CDR3 protein: CASSPGLAGAQETQYF
D gene: TRBD1; clone size: NA; V gene: TRBV7-9; J gene: TRBJ2-7; CDR3 DNA: TGTGCCAGCAGCTTAAACGGACAGGAGGTCTACGAGCAGTACTTC; CDR3 protein: CASSLNGQEVYEQYF
D gene: TRBD2; clone size: NA; V gene: TRBV10-3; J gene: TRBJ2-2; CDR3 DNA: TGTGCCATCAGTGAGTCGATGACGCGGGAGTATAGGGCGACCGGGGAGCTGTTTTTT; CDR3 protein: CAISESMTREYRATGELFF
D gene: NA; clone size: NA; V gene: TRBV5-1; J gene: TRBJ2-2; CDR3 DNA: TGCGCCAGCAGCTTGGCTAGCGTCGGCACCGGGGAGCTGTTTTTT; CDR3 protein: CASSLASVGTGELFF
D gene: NA; clone size: NA; V gene: TRBV7-2; J gene: TRBJ2-7; CDR3 DNA: TGTGCCAGCAGGAATCCCGGGACAAGCTCCTACGAGCAGTACTTC; CDR3 protein: CASRNPGTSSYEQYF
D gene: TRBD1; clone size: NA; V gene: TRBV2; J gene: TRBJ1-2; CDR3 DNA: TGTGCCAGCAGTGAGCACACAGGGGGCCGTTCTAACTATGGCTACACCTTC; CDR3 protein: CASSEHTGGRSNYGYTF
D gene: NA; clone size: NA; V gene: TRBV11-2; J gene: TRBJ2-7; CDR3 DNA: TGTGCCAGCAGCTTAGGGGGAGTGAATGGGGCCGAGCAGTACTTC; CDR3 protein: CASSLGGVNGAEQYF
D gene: NA; clone size: NA; V gene: TRBV6-6; J gene: TRBJ2-3; CDR3 DNA: TGTGCCAGCAGCTCATCCCGGCGGGGCAGCACAGATACGCAGTATTTT; CDR3 protein: CASSSSRRGSTDTQYF
D gene: NA; clone size: NA; V gene: TRBV5-6; J gene: TRBJ1-2; CDR3 DNA: TGTGCCAGCAGCTTGAGACCGGCAGCTAACTATGGCTACACCTTC; CDR3 protein: CASSLRPAANYGYTF
D gene: NA; clone size: NA; V gene: TRBV5-1; J gene: TRBJ2-3; CDR3 DNA: TGCGCCAGCTCGTTTCCGGGAGATACGCAGTATTTT; CDR3 protein: CASSFPGDTQYF
D gene: TRBD1; clone size: once; V gene: TRBV11-3; J gene: TRBJ1-2; CDR3 DNA: TGTGCCAGCAGCGACCGATCCGGGACAGGAGAAGCCTATGGCTACACCTTC; CDR3 protein: CASSDRSGTGEAYGYTF
D gene: NA; clone size: NA; V gene: TRBV7-2; J gene: TRBJ2-5; CDR3 DNA: TGTGCCAGCAGCTTAATCCAGACCCAGTACTTC; CDR3 protein: CASSLIQTQYF
D gene: NA; clone size: NA; V gene: TRBV7-9; J gene: TRBJ1-1; CDR3 DNA: TGTGCCAGCAGCTTAGGCGAACAGGCCTACACTGAAGCTTTCTTT; CDR3 protein: CASSLGEQAYTEAFF
D gene: NA; clone size: NA; V gene: TRBV7-7; J gene: TRBJ1-1; CDR3 DNA: TGTGCTAGCAGCCCGAATATAAACAGTGAAGCTTTCTTT; CDR3 protein: CASSPNINSEAFF
D gene: NA; clone size: NA; V gene: TRBV2; J gene: TRBJ2-3; CDR3 DNA: TGTGCCAGCAGTGGGGCAGGGGTTCCCACAGATACGCAGTATTTT; CDR3 protein: CASSGAGVPTDTQYF
D gene: NA; clone size: NA; V gene: TRBV27; J gene: TRBJ1-4; CDR3 DNA: TGTGCCAGCAGTTTATTACGGGGACGGGCCCAAAATGAAAAACTGTTTTTT; CDR3 protein: CASSLLRGRAQNEKLFF
D gene: TRBD2; clone size: NA; V gene: TRBV6-1; J gene: TRBJ2-7; CDR3 DNA: TGTGCCAGCAGTGACCTCACTAGCGGGGCCTCCTACGAGCAGTACTTC; CDR3 protein: CASSDLTSGASYEQYF